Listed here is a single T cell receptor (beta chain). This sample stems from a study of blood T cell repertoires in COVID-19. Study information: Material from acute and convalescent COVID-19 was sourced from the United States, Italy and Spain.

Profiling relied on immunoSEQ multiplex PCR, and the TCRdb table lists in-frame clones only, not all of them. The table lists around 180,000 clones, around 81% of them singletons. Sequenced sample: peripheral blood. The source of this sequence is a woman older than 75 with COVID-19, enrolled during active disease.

For the CDR3, the DNA is TGTGCCAGCAGTGACAACAGGGGGCTTTCACCCCTCCACTTT. Translating gives CASSDNRGLSPLHF. This chain joins TRBV6-1 and TRBJ1-6, with 9 bases fitting TRBD1. The CDR3 is 14 residues long. V lost 3 bases to trimming and J lost 9 bases; unmatched junction nucleotides: 3. Germline V gene lookup returns CDR1 MNHNS and CDR2 SASEGT.